What follows are 2 T cell receptor beta chains derived from one specimen sequenced in a study of blood T cells in healthy people across ages. A second PCR of 7 to 11 cycles used a sample-barcoded 5' primer and a J-beta primer mix. TCRdb ran MiXCR on the 5' RACE reads and lists one entry per CDR3 protein. The sample shows 1.5 million to 2 million distinct CDR3 sequences, around half of them seen only once. Sequenced input: blood. Receptor source: a woman aged 40 to 55 in good health.

The chain has TRBV5-1 and TRBJ1-2; D gene uncertain. Germline V gene data show CDR1 as SGHRS and CDR2 as YFSETQ. CDR3 size: 14 residues. Trimming removed 4 bases at V and 4 bases at J, with 14 bases between. CDR3 DNA sequence: TGCGCCAGCAGCGGTGGGGTACAAGGCTATGGCTACACCTTC. Translation: CASSGGVQGYGYTF.

This chain's CDR3 is CASSNGDPSTDTQYF. In DNA, the CDR3 is TGTGCCAGCTCAAACGGGGATCCTAGCACAGATACGCAGTATTTT. This rearrangement joins TRBV18 to TRBJ2-3, with D possibly matching TRBD2 (5 bases). The CDR3 is made up of 15 amino acids. Between the trimmed V and J ends, which lost 5 bases and 0 bases, there was a span of 12 bases. Germline V gene sequence: CDR1 KGHSH, CDR2 LQKENI. Supplemented by reference TRBV18 and TRBJ2-3, the full variable domain reads NAGVMQNPRHLVRRRGQEARLRCSPMKGHSHVYWYRQLPEEGLKFMVYLQKENIIDESGMPKERFSAEFPKEGPSILRIQQVVRGDSAAYFCASSNGDPSTDTQYFGPGTRLTVL.